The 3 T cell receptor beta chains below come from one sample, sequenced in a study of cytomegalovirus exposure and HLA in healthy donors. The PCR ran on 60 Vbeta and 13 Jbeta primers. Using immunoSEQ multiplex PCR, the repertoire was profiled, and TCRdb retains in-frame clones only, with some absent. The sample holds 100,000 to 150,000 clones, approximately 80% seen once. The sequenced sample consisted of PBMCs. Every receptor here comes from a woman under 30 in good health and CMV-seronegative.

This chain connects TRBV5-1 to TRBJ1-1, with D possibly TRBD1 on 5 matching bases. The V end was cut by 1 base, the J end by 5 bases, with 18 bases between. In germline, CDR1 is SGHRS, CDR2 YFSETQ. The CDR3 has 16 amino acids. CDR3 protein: CASSLWAGGDKTEAFF. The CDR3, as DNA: TGCGCCAGCAGCTTGTGGGCGGGGGGTGACAAGACTGAAGCTTTCTTT.

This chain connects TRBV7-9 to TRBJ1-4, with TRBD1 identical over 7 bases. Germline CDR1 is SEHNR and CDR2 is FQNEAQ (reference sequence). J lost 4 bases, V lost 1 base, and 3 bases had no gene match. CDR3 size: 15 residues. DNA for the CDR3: TGTGCCAGCAGCTTAGAACAGGGGCTTAATGAAAAACTGTTTTTT. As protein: CASSLEQGLNEKLFF. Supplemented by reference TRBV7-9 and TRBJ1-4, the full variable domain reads DTGVSQNPRHKITKRGQNVTFRCDPISEHNRLYWYRQTLGQGPEFLTYFQNEAQLEKSRLLSDRFSAERPKGSFSTLEIQRTEQGDSAMYLCASSLEQGLNEKLFFGSGTQLSVL.

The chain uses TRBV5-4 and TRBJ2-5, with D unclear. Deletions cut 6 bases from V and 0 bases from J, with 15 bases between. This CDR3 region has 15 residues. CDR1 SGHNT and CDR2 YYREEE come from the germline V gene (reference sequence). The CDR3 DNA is TGTGCCAGCAACATTGGCGGCCAGTACCAAGAGACCCAGTACTTC. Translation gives CASNIGGQYQETQYF.